Listed below are T cell receptor beta chains from one sample, sequenced in a study of T cells in Graves' hyperthyroidism and ophthalmopathy. Using its own MiXCR run on the multiplex PCR reads, TCRdb lists one record per CDR3 protein. The table includes more than 250,000 distinct CDR3 sequences, roughly 15% detected once. The sample consisted of blood. Receptors were obtained from a woman aged 45-65 years with Graves' hyperthyroidism that later progressed to Graves' ophthalmopathy. The CDR3 runs from the conserved cysteine through the conserved F or W. A D gene is named only where the DNA matches it firmly. Not all rows give a size; the values are once, few, many and, for expanded clones, a class.

j_gene | v_gene | abundance | d_gene | CDR3nt | CDR3aa
TRBJ1-1 | TRBV5-1 | few | - | TGCGCCAGCAGCTTGGCCCCCGAGGGGAACACTGAAGCTTTCTTT | CASSLAPEGNTEAFF
TRBJ1-4 | TRBV4-1 | - | TRBD1 | TGCGCCAGCAGCCCTCGACAGGGGCTTAGGGGCACTAATGAAAAACTGTTTTTT | CASSPRQGLRGTNEKLFF
TRBJ1-1 | TRBV19 | few | - | TGTGCCAGCGCGGAACAGGGTATGAACACTGAAGCTTTCTTT | CASAEQGMNTEAFF
TRBJ1-1 | TRBV7-9 | - | - | TGTGCCAGCAGCTCAGGACAGCCCGGGACTGAAGCTTTCTTT | CASSSGQPGTEAFF
TRBJ1-1 | TRBV6-1 | - | TRBD1 | TGTGCCAGCAGTGGGGTGGGTCAGGGGGCTGAAGCTTTCTTT | CASSGVGQGAEAFF
TRBJ1-1 | TRBV6-1 | many | - | TGTGCCAGCAGTGAAGCGCCCGTCCCTGAAGCTTTCTTT | CASSEAPVPEAFF
TRBJ2-5 | TRBV9 | - | - | TGTGCCAGCAGCGTAACCGGGGGTGGCGGGGAGACCCAGTACTTC | CASSVTGGGGETQYF
TRBJ1-5 | TRBV30 | many | - | TGTGCCTGGAGTGTAAACCCTGGCGGGTCACCCCAGCATTTT | CAWSVNPGGSPQHF
TRBJ1-5 | TRBV30 | - | - | TGTGCCTGGAGCGATGGGCCGGAGGGGCAGCCCCAGCATTTT | CAWSDGPEGQPQHF
TRBJ2-3 | TRBV10-3 | many | - | TGTGCCATCAGTAACCAGGGAGGAGGCACAGATACGCAGTATTTT | CAISNQGGGTDTQYF
TRBJ1-5 | TRBV9 | - | - | TGTGCCAGCAGCGTAGGAGACAGTGGGGCCCTCAATCAGCCCCAGCATTTT | CASSVGDSGALNQPQHF
TRBJ1-1 | TRBV7-9 | many | TRBD1 | TGTGCCAGCAGCTCCAGAGGTACAGGGGGGACCACTGAAGCTTTCTTT | CASSSRGTGGTTEAFF
TRBJ2-5 | TRBV28 | - | TRBD1 | TGTGCCAGCGATCCAGGGGGCGGAGAGACCCAGTACTTC | CASDPGGGETQYF
TRBJ2-2 | TRBV6-1 | many | - | TGTGCCAGCAGTAGAAGACAGGCTGGTAACACCGGGGAGCTGTTTTTT | CASSRRQAGNTGELFF
TRBJ2-1 | TRBV18 | many | TRBD2 | TGTGCCAGCTCACCAAGGGAACTAGCGGGGAACAATGAGCAGTTCTTC | CASSPRELAGNNEQFF
TRBJ2-1 | TRBV7-2 | many | TRBD2 | TGTGCCAGCAGCTTAGACAGCGGGAGGGCGTCCTACAATGAGCAGTTCTTC | CASSLDSGRASYNEQFF
TRBJ1-2 | TRBV7-9 | many | - | TGTGCCAGCAGCCCCTGGCATCTGGCCCCACCGAACTATGGCTACACCTTC | CASSPWHLAPPNYGYTF
TRBJ2-7 | TRBV9 | - | - | TGTGCCAGCAGCGTAGGCCCAGCCAACTCCTACGAGCAGTACTTC | CASSVGPANSYEQYF